This TCR beta chain was profiled in a study of cytomegalovirus exposure and HLA in healthy donors. The CDR3 has 14 amino acids. Looked up from germline, CDR1 is PRHDT and CDR2 is FYEKMQ (reference sequence). The V and J ends lost 5 bases and 2 bases, in that order; junction bases with no gene match: 6. The PCR made use of 60 Vbeta and 13 Jbeta primers. Sequencing used immunoSEQ multiplex PCR; TCRdb keeps in-frame clones, though not all of them. The sample carries some 140,000 clones, 74% recorded once. The TCR originated in a man aged 25-40 years in good health and CMV-seronegative. The sequenced material came from PBMCs. V is TRBV13 and J is TRBJ2-7; 7 bases align to TRBD1. CDR3 DNA: TGTGCCAGCAGCCCGAGGCAGGGGGCCTACGAGCAGTACTTC. This sequence encodes CASSPRQGAYEQYF.